Listed here are 23 T cell receptor beta chains from one sample, sequenced in a study of CD8+CD57+ T cells in acquired aplastic anemia. The template used for profiling TCR beta VDJ and CDR3 was genomic DNA. TCRdb passed the reads through MiXCR, listing each CDR3 protein once. The sample includes about 420,000 distinct CDR3 sequences, 60% to 80% of them seen just once. Sequencing was carried out using sorted CD4+, CD8+, or CD8+CD57+ T cells (not recorded which) from PBMCs. These receptors all come from a human donor in good health, serving as a control.

This clonotype was seen many times. The V gene is TRBV9, the J gene TRBJ2-5, with a weak D call TRBD1 (5 bases). The CDR3 extends over 13 amino acids. CDR1 and CDR2 from the germline V gene are SGDLS and YYNGEE. With 4 bases removed from V and 2 bases from J, the gap between germline ends came to 9 bases. CDR3 region: CASSPTAQETQYF. The CDR3 coding sequence is TGTGCCAGCAGCCCGACAGCTCAAGAGACCCAGTACTTC. Filled out from reference TRBV9 and TRBJ2-5, the complete variable domain reads DSGVTQTPKHLITATGQRVTLRCSPRSGDLSVYWYQQSLDQGLQFLIQYYNGEERAKGNILERFSAQQFPDLHSELNLSSLELGDSALYFCASSPTAQETQYFGPGTRLLVL.

This clonotype was detected only a few times. This chain joins TRBV6-1 and TRBJ2-1, with D hard to call. The CDR3 covers 13 residues. Trimming removed 6 bases from V and 10 bases from J, with 16 bases in between. CDR1 MNHNS and CDR2 SASEGT come from the germline V gene. This chain's CDR3 is CASRRASTKEQFF. The DNA of the CDR3 is TGTGCCAGCAGGCGAGCTAGTACTAAGGAGCAGTTCTTC.

The gene calls are TRBV15 and TRBJ2-5; D remains ambiguous. V was clipped by 2 bases and J by 5 bases, with 12 bases between them. Germline V gene lookup returns CDR1 LNHNV and CDR2 YYDKDF (reference sequence). This CDR3 has 14 residues. The CDR3 here is CATSRTGVEETQYF. In DNA form, the CDR3 reads TGTGCCACCAGCAGAACCGGAGTGGAGGAGACCCAGTACTTC.

The table lists this clonotype with a few counts. The rearrangement uses TRBV7-2 and TRBJ1-4; D remains unclear. V lost 3 bases to trimming and J lost 8 bases, with 16 bases between them. The CDR3 totals 15 residues. Germline V gene sequence: CDR1 SGHTA, CDR2 FQGNSA. The DNA of the CDR3 is TGTGCCAGCAGCTTCTTATCCCACGTCGGGGAAAAACTGTTTTTT. Its protein is CASSFLSHVGEKLFF.

The V gene is TRBV19, the J gene TRBJ1-3; D unresolved. The V end lost 6 bases, the J end lost 4 bases, and 16 bases lay between the germline ends. This CDR3 spans 15 amino acids. Germline CDR1 reads LNHDA; CDR2 reads SQIVND (reference sequence). CDR3 DNA sequence: TGTGCCAGTAGCCCCCACGGCGGCGTCGGAAACACCATATATTTT. This encodes CASSPHGGVGNTIYF.

The CDR3 protein is CASPDGHLTDTQYF. In DNA, the CDR3 is TGTGCCAGCCCCGATGGTCACCTCACAGATACGCAGTATTTT. This chain connects TRBV6-2 or TRBV6-3 to TRBJ2-3, with D hard to call. Trimming stripped 8 bases from V and 2 bases from J, with 14 bases between. This CDR3 is built from 14 residues. The germline gives CDR1 MNHEY, CDR2 SVGEGT.

This clonotype has a count of ten or more. The rearrangement uses TRBV19 and TRBJ1-1; tentative D call: TRBD1 (5 bases). The germline V gene has CDR1 LNHDA and CDR2 SQIVND (reference sequence). The length of the CDR3 is 15 residues. The V end lost 4 bases, the J end lost 0 bases, and 12 bases lay between the germline ends. This CDR3 reads CASSTGNLMNTEAFF. CDR3 in DNA: TGTGCCAGTAGTACAGGGAATTTAATGAACACTGAAGCTTTCTTT.

This clonotype was observed at least ten times. The CDR3 sequence: CASSFSAEAFF. In nucleotides, the CDR3 is TGTGCCAGCAGCTTTTCCGCTGAAGCTTTCTTT. The chain couples TRBV7-9 to TRBJ1-1; D is unclear. CDR1 SEHNR and CDR2 FQNEAQ come from the germline V gene (reference sequence). The V end lost 3 bases, the J end lost 6 bases, and 5 bases lay between the germline ends. This CDR3 is 11 amino acids long. The full variable domain, rest sourced from reference TRBV7-9 and TRBJ1-1, is DTGVSQNPRHKITKRGQNVTFRCDPISEHNRLYWYRQTLGQGPEFLTYFQNEAQLEKSRLLSDRFSAERPKGSFSTLEIQRTEQGDSAMYLCASSFSAEAFFGQGTRLTVV.

The chain has TRBV20-1 and TRBJ1-6; maybe TRBD1 (6 bases). This CDR3 has 14 amino acids. Germline lookup yields CDR1 DFQATT and CDR2 SNEGSKA (reference sequence). V was pared by 4 bases and J by 11 bases, with 18 bases between. The chain's CDR3 is CSATKHRAPTPLHF. In DNA form, the CDR3 reads TGCAGTGCTACCAAACACAGGGCCCCAACACCCCTCCACTTT.

The rearrangement uses TRBV7-2 and TRBJ2-7; D uncertain. Trimming pared 8 bases from V and 3 bases from J, leaving 14 bases between. In germline, CDR1 is SGHTA, CDR2 FQGNSA. This CDR3 is built from 13 residues. The DNA for the CDR3 is TGTGCCAGCCGACCGGACGGCAACTACGAGCAGTACTTC. Translating it yields CASRPDGNYEQYF.

CDR3 nucleotide sequence: TGCGCCAGCAGCTTGGCACAGAACGATGGCACTGAAGCTTTCTTT. Amino acids: CASSLAQNDGTEAFF. The rearrangement links TRBV5-1 to TRBJ1-1, with unresolved D. The CDR3 is 15 amino acids. Germline V gene data show CDR1 as SGHRS and CDR2 as YFSETQ. Trimming took off 0 bases at V and 4 bases at J, with 13 bases between the two ends.

The CDR3 loop is CASSDPGGCEQSQYF. The CDR3 bases are TGTGCCAGCAGTGATCCCGGGGGATGCGAGCAGTCCCAGTACTTC. This chain connects TRBV7-2 to TRBJ2-5; a possible D gene is TRBD2 (6 bases). V was cut by 6 bases and J by 9 bases, with 23 bases left in between. The CDR3 has 15 amino acids. In germline, CDR1 is SGHTA, CDR2 FQGNSA.

This clonotype was seen at least ten times. This chain joins TRBV29-1 and TRBJ2-3; D call uncertain. V was clipped by 4 bases and J by 1 base, with 9 bases between them. CDR1 is SQVTM and CDR2 is ANQGSEA in the germline V gene. This CDR3 has 13 amino acids. In nucleotides, the CDR3 is TGCAGCGTTGTCCTCGAAGGCACAGATACGCAGTATTTT. It codes for CSVVLEGTDTQYF.

This CDR3 is CASSAGQGVTEAFF. CDR3 coding DNA: TGTGCCAGCAGCGCGGGACAGGGAGTCACTGAAGCTTTCTTT. The chain is built from TRBV7-6 and TRBJ1-1, with 9 bases lining up with TRBD1. The CDR3 has 14 residues. Germline CDR1 is SGHVS and CDR2 is FNYEAQ. J was trimmed by 4 bases and V by 5 bases; bases with no gene match: 5. Supplemented by reference TRBV7-6 and TRBJ1-1, the full variable domain reads GAGVSQSPRYKVTKRGQDVALRCDPISGHVSLYWYRQALGQGPEFLTYFNYEAQQDKSGLPNDRFSAERPEGSISTLTIQRTEQRDSAMYRCASSAGQGVTEAFFGQGTRLTVV.

This clonotype was detected ten times or more. The CDR3 nucleotides read TGTGCCAGCAGCTTAGGCACTGCTCCCGAGCAGTACTTC. Translation: CASSLGTAPEQYF. The J gene is TRBJ2-7, the V gene TRBV11-1; D not certain. Germline CDR1 is SGHAT and CDR2 is FQDESV (reference sequence). The CDR3 consists of 13 residues. V was clipped by 1 base and J by 6 bases, with 10 bases between them.

As to this clonotype: Germline and junction disagree at one end, which may indicate a read error. The chain carries TRBV9 and TRBJ1-6, with unresolved D. Looked up from germline, CDR1 is SGDLS and CDR2 is YYNGEE. The CDR3 spans 13 residues. CDR3 sequence: CASSGDFNSPLHF. CDR3 nucleotide sequence: TGTGCTAGCAGCGGAGACTTTAATTCACCCCTCCACTTT.

Ten or more counts support this clonotype. V is TRBV20-1 and J is TRBJ2-6, with 7 bases fitting TRBD1. Germline V lookup: CDR1 DFQATT, CDR2 SNEGSKA (reference sequence). This CDR3 has 16 amino acids. V was clipped by 3 bases and J by 0 bases; unmatched bases: 5. This CDR3 is CSARPGQTSGANVLTF. CDR3 DNA: TGCAGTGCTAGGCCGGGACAGACCTCTGGGGCCAACGTCCTGACTTTC.

V usage is TRBV12-3 or TRBV12-4 and J usage is TRBJ2-7; weak D call: TRBD1 (5 bases). The CDR3 runs to 15 residues. DNA of the CDR3: TGTGATCCGGGCCTAGATATAGGACAAGTCTACGAGCAGTACTTC. This gives the protein CDPGLDIGQVYEQYF.

The CDR3 nucleotides read TGTGCCAGCAGCCTAAACATGGGTGGAAGCAATCAGCCCCAGCATTTT. This translates into CASSLNMGGSNQPQHF. The chain joins TRBV6-1 to TRBJ1-5; D not certain. V lost 6 bases to trimming and J lost 1 base, with 16 bases between them. This CDR3 has 16 amino acids. The germline CDR1 and CDR2 sequences are MNHNS and SASEGT.

Concerning this clonotype: A read error is likely, as this CDR3 ends without the conserved phenylalanine or tryptophan. This chain connects TRBV2 to TRBJ1-1; TRBD1 agrees at 7 bases. The V and J ends lost 9 bases and 5 bases, in that order; junction bases with no gene match: 15. CDR1 and CDR2 from the germline V gene are SNHLY and FYNNEI. The CDR3 loop spans 15 amino acids. CDR3 bases: TGTGCCAGAGAAACAGGGGCTGAGGGAGTTACTGAAGCTTTCCTT. This sequence encodes CARETGAEGVTEAFL.

This clonotype showed up many times. This chain joins TRBV7-2 and TRBJ1-4; 9 bases match TRBD1. The CDR3 length is 17 residues. CDR1 is SGHTA, CDR2 FQGNSA, per germline. The junction had 9 bases not matched to a gene; V was cut back by 1 base and J by 6 bases. CDR3 DNA sequence: TGTGCCAGCAGCTTAGGGATGTCTCGGACAGGGGATGAAAAACTGTTTTTT. It codes for CASSLGMSRTGDEKLFF.

Comments on this clonotype: With a much larger clone just one base away, this may be a read error. The chain links TRBV14 to TRBJ2-5; D is perhaps TRBD1 or TRBD2 (5 bases each). This CDR3 contains 15 residues. Per the germline V gene, CDR1 is SGHDN and CDR2 is FVKESK. DNA of the CDR3: TGTGCCAGCAACTCCGACGGGACGAGGGGAGAGACCCCGTACTTC. Translated, it gives CASNSDGTRGETPYF.

In regard to this clonotype: A much larger clone lies a single base off, so this may be a read error. This chain uses TRBV30 with TRBJ1-4; D may be TRBD1 (5 bases). Germline-derived CDR1 and CDR2 are GTSNPN and SVGIG (reference sequence). The CDR3 consists of 14 residues. The V and J ends lost 1 base and 8 bases respectively, with 14 bases between them. CDR3 in amino acids: CAWSAGQGGEKLFF. DNA of the CDR3: TGTGCCTGGAGTGCCGGGCAGGGTGGAGAAAAACTGTTTTTT. Full variable domain (missing parts from reference TRBV30 and TRBJ1-4): SQTIHQWPATLVQPVGSPLSLECTVEGTSNPNLYWYRQAAGRGLQLLFYSVGIGQISSEVPQNLSASRPQDRQFILSSKKLLLSDSGFYLCAWSAGQGGEKLFFGSGTQLSVL.